This TCR beta chain was observed in a study of OX40 agonist ivuxolimab in advanced cancers. Profiling relied on immunoSEQ multiplex PCR, and the TCRdb table lists in-frame clones only, not all of them. The profile covers around 95,000 clones, with about 88% appearing a single time and approximately 0.15% taken by the ten largest. CDR3 length: 15 residues. Germline-derived CDR1 and CDR2 are MNHEY and SVGAGI. Trimming took 6 bases from V and 6 from J; bases not matched to a gene: 8. This sequence was found in an adult with an advanced solid tumor such as melanoma, head and neck, liver or kidney cancer. Sequencing was performed on CD4+ or CD8+ T cells sorted from blood, taken in a trial of the OX40 agonist ivuxolimab. The chain joins TRBV6-5 to TRBJ2-7; TRBD2 matches 13 bases. This CDR3 is CASSRRTSGSREQYF. CDR3 bases: TGTGCCAGCAGCCGCCGGACTAGCGGGAGTCGCGAGCAGTACTTC.